The present entry profiles one T cell receptor beta chain with its context. This clone was detected a few times. It has no known antigen specificity. Qualities for individual bases were not recorded, and no much larger clone is one base off. The source of the sample is a study of blood T cell repertoires in COVID-19 (dated by TCRdb to between 2020 and 2021). Context from the whole study: Samples covering the acute and convalescent phases of COVID-19 were provided by collaborators in the United States, Italy and Spain. The material from the prospective study consisted of cDNA or gDNA derived from T cells, B-cell-depleted T cells, or PBMCs. Nearly every sample came with metadata listing a de-identified subject ID, COVID-19 status, age in years and sex. Where HLA class I and class II types were available, the types were taken from metadata supplied by the sample provider, not from assay-based typing. Samples came from the ongoing ImmuneRACE study (first 160 participants) plus 1,254 subjects from 6 global collaborators. Deeply sampled blood TCRbeta repertoires from subjects exposed to, actively infected with, or recovered from COVID-19 were included in the dataset. The repertoires were released in a freely available public database meant as a resource for research on the immune response to SARS-CoV-2.

The immunoSEQ Assay, a bias-controlled multiplex PCR, was used to amplify TCRbeta CDR3 regions from genomic DNA. Per the source publication's procedure: Nucleated cell counts per sample were estimated from amplification of reference gene primers within the assay. Sequence reads were collapsed and filtered to measure the absolute abundance of every unique TCRbeta CDR3 rearrangement. For each sample, productive Simpson clonality was calculated by taking the square root of Simpson's diversity index across productive rearrangements. What TCRdb holds here is the immuneACCESS table cut down to in-frame rearrangements. Part of the clones is not present; checked against another copy, under half of the missing clones reflect an unresolved V gene, and the others are unexplained. For V, J and clone size, that table is used; D and trimming come from the DNA. This sample has around 80,000 clones in its table, and under 85% of those were observed once. The ten largest clones take up about 12% of the sample.

Whole blood was collected in K2EDTA tubes by collaborating institutions according to the institutions' own protocols. Collaborator samples were shipped for TCRbeta analysis as frozen whole blood, isolated PBMCs, or DNA extracted from either sample type. The V end loses 6 bases and the J end loses 9 bases, and a stretch of 15 bases separates them. CDR1 is given as PRHDT and CDR2 as FYEKMQ, both from the germline V gene (reference sequence). The cysteine opens and the phenylalanine closes a CDR3 of 13 amino acids. The DNA shown is the 39-base CDR3, in frame from base 1. Points the paper makes about the study in general: The amount of clinical and demographic metadata varied by source and participant and was provided uncurated.

The specimen was peripheral blood. The sequence links TRBV13 to TRBJ2-1; the D gene is not confidently resolved. The clonotype was recovered from a human donor in a cohort sampled during active COVID-19. The CDR3 reads as follows: CASSPKRLREQFF. The bases read TGTGCCAGCAGTCCCAAACGGTTGCGTGAGCAGTTCTTC. This CDR3, with the reference TRBV13 and TRBJ2-1 proteins standing in past its ends, gives the full variable domain AAGVIQSPRHLIKEKRETATLKCYPIPRHDTVYWYQQGPGQDPQFLISFYEKMQSDKGSIPDRFSAQQFSDYHSELNMSSLELGDSALYFCASSPKRLREQFFGPGTRLTVL.